Listed below are T cell receptor beta chains from one sample, sequenced in a study of lymphopenia after photon versus proton radiotherapy. Produced via immunoSEQ multiplex PCR; TCRdb's table is partial and in-frame only. The sample consists of 52,000 or so clones, under 95% of them appearing once. Here the sequenced sample was peripheral blood, taken from a patient treated with photon-based radiotherapy. These receptor sequences come from a woman between 35 and 50 years old with cholangiocarcinoma. The conserved cysteine and the conserved F or W are not part of the CDR3 here. Each record gives: CDR3 protein, D gene, J gene, V gene. A D gene is named only where the DNA matches it firmly.

CDR3aa: ASSLLQGAPGANVLT
d_gene: TRBD1
j_gene: TRBJ2-6
v_gene: TRBV7-9

CDR3aa: ASSEALLGRSAF
d_gene: .
j_gene: TRBJ1-1
v_gene: TRBV6-1

CDR3aa: ASIERGRGNTIY
d_gene: .
j_gene: TRBJ1-3
v_gene: TRBV13

CDR3aa: ASSPGQGAYEQY
d_gene: .
j_gene: TRBJ2-7
v_gene: TRBV21-1

CDR3aa: ASSSGPYEQY
d_gene: .
j_gene: TRBJ2-7
v_gene: TRBV28

CDR3aa: ASSVPGQGLYEQY
d_gene: TRBD1
j_gene: TRBJ2-7
v_gene: TRBV28

CDR3aa: ASSSTSGSQF
d_gene: TRBD2
j_gene: TRBJ2-1
v_gene: TRBV7-9

CDR3aa: ASSASIGTNEKLF
d_gene: .
j_gene: TRBJ1-4
v_gene: TRBV7-9

CDR3aa: AWSQGILSNQPQH
d_gene: .
j_gene: TRBJ1-5
v_gene: TRBV30

CDR3aa: ASSPSPDVYSYEQY
d_gene: .
j_gene: TRBJ2-7
v_gene: TRBV5-6

CDR3aa: ASSPLRTDQPQH
d_gene: .
j_gene: TRBJ1-5
v_gene: TRBV10-2

CDR3aa: ASSSFTQRAYYEQY
d_gene: .
j_gene: TRBJ2-7
v_gene: TRBV13

CDR3aa: ASSQVGGTDTQY
d_gene: .
j_gene: TRBJ2-3
v_gene: TRBV14

CDR3aa: ASSPSGTGEKLF
d_gene: .
j_gene: TRBJ1-4
v_gene: TRBV21-1

CDR3aa: AWSPAGYGEKLF
d_gene: .
j_gene: TRBJ1-4
v_gene: TRBV30

CDR3aa: ASSVQGNTDTQY
d_gene: TRBD1
j_gene: TRBJ2-3
v_gene: TRBV5-1

CDR3aa: ASSLQGLGNYGYA
d_gene: .
j_gene: TRBJ1-2
v_gene: TRBV5-1

CDR3aa: ASSIGSGGYEQY
d_gene: TRBD2
j_gene: TRBJ2-7
v_gene: TRBV19

CDR3aa: ASSQEGTYNEQF
d_gene: .
j_gene: TRBJ2-1
v_gene: TRBV4-1

CDR3aa: ASSAPNGTSGRAYSYNEQF
d_gene: TRBD2
j_gene: TRBJ2-1
v_gene: TRBV5-1

CDR3aa: ASSHNLATYEQY
d_gene: .
j_gene: TRBJ2-7
v_gene: TRBV5-4

CDR3aa: ASLRPKGPNRDTEAF
d_gene: .
j_gene: TRBJ1-1
v_gene: TRBV21-1

CDR3aa: ASSLYNYGYT
d_gene: .
j_gene: TRBJ1-2
v_gene: TRBV5-1

CDR3aa: ASTGRFVRYTEAF
d_gene: .
j_gene: TRBJ1-1
v_gene: TRBV5-8

CDR3aa: ASSIDRAGEKLF
d_gene: TRBD1
j_gene: TRBJ1-4
v_gene: TRBV19

CDR3aa: ASSSGPGNTIY
d_gene: .
j_gene: TRBJ1-3
v_gene: TRBV11-3

CDR3aa: ASLTGTGGYEQY
d_gene: TRBD1
j_gene: TRBJ2-7
v_gene: TRBV28

CDR3aa: ASSGTLPNYGYT
d_gene: .
j_gene: TRBJ1-2
v_gene: TRBV2

CDR3aa: ASSWGESSYEQY
d_gene: .
j_gene: TRBJ2-7
v_gene: TRBV6-5

CDR3aa: ASSSGPGPEQY
d_gene: .
j_gene: TRBJ2-7
v_gene: TRBV7-2

CDR3aa: ASGPDPEQY
d_gene: .
j_gene: TRBJ2-7
v_gene: TRBV14

CDR3aa: ASSPRQELNEKLF
d_gene: .
j_gene: TRBJ1-4
v_gene: TRBV5-8

CDR3aa: ASSLNRGANYGYT
d_gene: TRBD1
j_gene: TRBJ1-2
v_gene: TRBV5-1

CDR3aa: ASSPRRAQGADTQY
d_gene: .
j_gene: TRBJ2-3
v_gene: TRBV7-3

CDR3aa: ASSQDSGTADYSPLH
d_gene: TRBD1
j_gene: TRBJ1-6
v_gene: TRBV4-2

CDR3aa: ASSQGGGTGDSPLH
d_gene: TRBD1
j_gene: TRBJ1-6
v_gene: TRBV4-3

CDR3aa: AWGRGDDIQY
d_gene: .
j_gene: TRBJ2-4
v_gene: TRBV30

CDR3aa: ASSFDGTDTQY
d_gene: .
j_gene: TRBJ2-3
v_gene: TRBV7-9

CDR3aa: ASSLESLDRGRAEAF
d_gene: TRBD1
j_gene: TRBJ1-1
v_gene: TRBV5-1

CDR3aa: AFGQVATEAF
d_gene: TRBD1
j_gene: TRBJ1-1
v_gene: TRBV30

CDR3aa: AGGGASYNSPLH
d_gene: .
j_gene: TRBJ1-6
v_gene: TRBV6-6

CDR3aa: ASSLVGGNTGELF
d_gene: .
j_gene: TRBJ2-2
v_gene: TRBV7-2

CDR3aa: ASSLEGGPNSPLH
d_gene: TRBD1
j_gene: TRBJ1-6
v_gene: TRBV5-1

CDR3aa: ASSLRGPNTGELF
d_gene: .
j_gene: TRBJ2-2
v_gene: TRBV11-3